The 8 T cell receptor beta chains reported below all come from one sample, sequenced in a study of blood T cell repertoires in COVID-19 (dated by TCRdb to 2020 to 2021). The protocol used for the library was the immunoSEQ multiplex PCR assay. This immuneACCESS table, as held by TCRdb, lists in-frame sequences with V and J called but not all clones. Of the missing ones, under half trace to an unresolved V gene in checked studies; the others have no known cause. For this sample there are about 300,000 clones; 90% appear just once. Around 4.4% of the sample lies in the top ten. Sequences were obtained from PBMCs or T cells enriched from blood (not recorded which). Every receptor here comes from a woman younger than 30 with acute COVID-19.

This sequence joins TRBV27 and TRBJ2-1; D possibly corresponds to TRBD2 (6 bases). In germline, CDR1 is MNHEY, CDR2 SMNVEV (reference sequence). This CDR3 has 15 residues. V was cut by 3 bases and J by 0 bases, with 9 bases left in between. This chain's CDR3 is CASSFSGRSYNEQFF. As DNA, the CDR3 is TGTGCCAGCAGTTTCAGCGGGCGCTCCTACAATGAGCAGTTCTTC.

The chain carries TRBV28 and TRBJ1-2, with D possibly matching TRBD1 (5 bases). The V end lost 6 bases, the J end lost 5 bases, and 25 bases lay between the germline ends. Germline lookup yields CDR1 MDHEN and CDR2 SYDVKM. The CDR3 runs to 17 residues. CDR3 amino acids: CASRPKPVWGEGYGYTF. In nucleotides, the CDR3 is TGTGCCAGCAGGCCGAAACCTGTCTGGGGGGAGGGGTATGGCTACACCTTC.

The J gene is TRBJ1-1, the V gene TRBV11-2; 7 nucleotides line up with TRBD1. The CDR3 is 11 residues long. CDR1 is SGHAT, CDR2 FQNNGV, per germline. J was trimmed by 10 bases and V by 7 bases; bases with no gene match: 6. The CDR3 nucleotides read TGTGCCAGCACTAGACAGGGTCCAGCTTTCTTT. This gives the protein CASTRQGPAFF.

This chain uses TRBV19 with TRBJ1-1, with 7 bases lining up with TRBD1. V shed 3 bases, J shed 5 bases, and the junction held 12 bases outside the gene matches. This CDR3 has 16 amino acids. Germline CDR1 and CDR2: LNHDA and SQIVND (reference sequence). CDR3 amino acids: CASSIRGWGRFTEAFF. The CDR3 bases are TGTGCCAGTAGTATCAGGGGGTGGGGCAGATTTACTGAAGCTTTCTTT.

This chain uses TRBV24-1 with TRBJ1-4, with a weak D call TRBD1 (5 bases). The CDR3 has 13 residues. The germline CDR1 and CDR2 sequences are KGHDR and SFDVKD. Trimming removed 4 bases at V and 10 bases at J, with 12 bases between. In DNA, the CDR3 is TGTGCCACCAGTGAAGGAGGGGCCCCAAAACTGTTTTTT. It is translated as CATSEGGAPKLFF.

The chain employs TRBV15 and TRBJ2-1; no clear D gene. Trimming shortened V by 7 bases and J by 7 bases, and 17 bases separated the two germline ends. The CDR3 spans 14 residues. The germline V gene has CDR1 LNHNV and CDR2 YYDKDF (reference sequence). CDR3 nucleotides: TGTGCCACCACCGAAATCCAGACTTTTAATGAGCAGTTCTTC. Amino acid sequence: CATTEIQTFNEQFF.

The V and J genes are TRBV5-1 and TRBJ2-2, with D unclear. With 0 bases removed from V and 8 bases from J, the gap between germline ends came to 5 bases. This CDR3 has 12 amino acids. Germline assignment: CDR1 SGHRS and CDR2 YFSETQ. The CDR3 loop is CASSLASGELFF. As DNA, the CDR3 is TGCGCCAGCAGCTTGGCGTCGGGGGAGCTGTTTTTT. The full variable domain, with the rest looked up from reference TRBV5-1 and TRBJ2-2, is KAGVTQTPRYLIKTRGQQVTLSCSPISGHRSVSWYQQTPGQGLQFLFEYFSETQRNKGNFPGRFSGRQFSNSRSEMNVSTLELGDSALYLCASSLASGELFFGEGSRLTVL.

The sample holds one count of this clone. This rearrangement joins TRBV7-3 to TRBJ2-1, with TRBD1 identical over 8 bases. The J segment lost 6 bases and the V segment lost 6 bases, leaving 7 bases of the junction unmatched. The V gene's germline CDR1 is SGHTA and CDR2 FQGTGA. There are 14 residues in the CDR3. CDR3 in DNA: TGTGCCAGCAGTGGACAGGGAATTTTCAATGAGCAGTTCTTC. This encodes CASSGQGIFNEQFF.